These 21 T cell receptor beta chains came from one sample sequenced in a study of T cells in Graves' hyperthyroidism and ophthalmopathy. Amplification targeted TCR beta CDR3 regions from RNA transcripts. HTBI primers were employed in a first-round RT-PCR of the TCR CDR3. One entry per CDR3 protein, called by TCRdb with MiXCR from the multiplex PCR reads. The sample includes 200,000 to 250,000 distinct CDR3 sequences, 16% of them seen just once. Sequencing was done on a sample of blood. The receptors were sampled from a woman aged 18-29 years with Graves' ophthalmopathy.

This clonotype was seen repeatedly, ten times or more. The chain uses TRBV27 and TRBJ2-5; 11 bases align to TRBD2. This CDR3 is 18 amino acids long. Per germline, CDR1 MNHEY and CDR2 SMNVEV (reference sequence). Losses at the gene ends were 3 bases for V and 4 bases for J; bases not matched to a gene: 13. CDR3 sequence: CASSFLPSSGGKAETQYF. For the CDR3, the DNA is TGTGCCAGCAGTTTCCTCCCCTCTAGCGGGGGGAAGGCAGAGACCCAGTACTTC.

This clonotype was detected many times. V is TRBV5-8 and J is TRBJ2-1; 7 bases fit TRBD2. The CDR3 loop spans 15 amino acids. J lost 8 bases, V lost 0 bases, and 8 bases had no gene match. Germline assignment: CDR1 SGHTS and CDR2 YDEGEE. CDR3 amino acids: CASSLDSREGYEQFF. DNA for the CDR3: TGTGCCAGCAGCTTGGATTCAAGGGAGGGGTATGAGCAGTTCTTC. The whole variable domain, remainder taken from reference TRBV5-8 and TRBJ2-1, is EAGVTQSPTHLIKTRGQQATLRCSPISGHTSVYWYQQALGLGLQFLLWYDEGEERNRGNFPPRFSGRQFPNYSSELNVNALELEDSALYLCASSLDSREGYEQFFGPGTRLTVL.

This clonotype was counted between two and nine times. This chain joins TRBV5-5 and TRBJ1-1; 9 nucleotides match TRBD1. CDR3 length: 22 amino acids. The V segment lost 3 bases and the J segment 1 base; nucleotides outside the gene matches: 25. Germline V lookup: CDR1 SGHKS, CDR2 YYEKEE (reference sequence). CDR3 nucleotide sequence: TGTGCCAGCAGCTACGGGGCCTACCTCCGGGACAGGGCCTCCCAGGAGAACACTGAAGCTTTCTTT. Translated, it gives CASSYGAYLRDRASQENTEAFF.

This clonotype was seen ten or more times. The chain joins TRBV12-3 or TRBV12-4 to TRBJ1-6; a weak D match, TRBD1 (5 bases). This CDR3 has 14 residues. Trimming left V 6 bases short and J 6 bases short, with 12 bases between. In DNA, the CDR3 is TGTGCCAGCAGATGGGGACCGTCTAATTCACCCCTCCACTTT. Amino acids: CASRWGPSNSPLHF.

This clonotype was observed a few times. This sequence joins TRBV7-3 and TRBJ2-1; weak D call: TRBD1 (6 bases). The CDR3 runs 14 residues. The germline V gene encodes CDR1 SGHTA and CDR2 FQGTGA. The ends were cut back, 6 bases at V and 7 bases at J, with 16 bases in the middle. CDR3 sequence (DNA): TGTGCCAGCAGTAAGGACTCCCAGGGGAATGAGCAGTTCTTC. This translates into CASSKDSQGNEQFF.

Details on this clonotype: This may stem from a read error, because a much larger clone lies one nucleotide away. The CDR3 spells CASSMNPNTEAFF. Written as DNA, the CDR3 is TGCGCCAGCAGTATGAACCCAAACACTGAAGCTTTCTTT. V is TRBV5-1 and J is TRBJ1-1; no clear D. V gave up 5 bases and J gave up 2 bases, with 10 bases separating them. Germline CDR1 reads SGHRS; CDR2 reads YFSETQ. The CDR3 is made up of 13 amino acids.

This clonotype appeared a few times. The rearrangement joins TRBV5-6 to TRBJ1-1; the D is unclear. V was shortened by 2 bases and J by 3 bases, with 11 bases between the two germline ends. There are 14 residues in the CDR3. Germline CDR1 SGHDT, CDR2 YYEEEE. The CDR3 bases are TGTGCCAGCAGCTTTCAATGGGGTGACACTGAAGCTTTCTTT. It is translated as CASSFQWGDTEAFF.

This clonotype has ten or more counts. The chain combines TRBV4-2 with TRBJ2-7, with a possible D match to TRBD2 (5 bases). Germline V CDR1 and CDR2: LGHNA, YNFKEQ. V was pared by 5 bases and J by 3 bases, with 14 bases between. This CDR3 spans 14 amino acids. Here the CDR3 DNA reads TGTGCCAGCAGCTTAGGGTGGGGAGACTACGAGCAGTACTTC. Its translation is CASSLGWGDYEQYF.

This clonotype was seen many times. This sequence joins TRBV9 and TRBJ2-3; D not resolved. CDR1 is SGDLS, CDR2 YYNGEE, per germline. V dropped 3 bases and J dropped 5 bases, with 7 bases sitting between them. This CDR3 is 12 amino acids long. CDR3 bases: TGTGCCAGCAGCGGCGTGATAGATACGCAGTATTTT. Its protein product is CASSGVIDTQYF.

This clonotype has a count of ten or more. V and J are TRBV29-1 and TRBJ1-3; D uncertain. The CDR3 sequence is 12 residues long. Trimming shortened V by 7 bases and J by 3 bases, and 10 bases separated the two germline ends. CDR1 SQVTM and CDR2 ANQGSEA come from the germline V gene. The DNA for the CDR3 is TGCAGCGCATTTGGCGGTGGAAACACCATATATTTT. It yields the protein CSAFGGGNTIYF. Drawing the rest from reference TRBV29-1 and TRBJ1-3, the complete variable domain is SAVISQKPSRDICQRGTSLTIQCQVDSQVTMMFWYRQQPGQSLTLIATANQGSEATYESGFVIDKFPISRPNLTFSTLTVSNMSPEDSSIYLCSAFGGGNTIYFGEGSWLTVV.

The CDR3 reads CASSFDRGYHEQYF. CDR3 coding DNA: TGTGCCAGCAGTTTCGACAGGGGGTATCACGAGCAGTACTTC. The chain carries TRBV6-5 and TRBJ2-7, with TRBD1 matching 9 bases. Germline CDR1 MNHEY, CDR2 SVGAGI. There are 14 residues in the CDR3. Trimming removed 4 bases from V and 5 bases from J; junction bases left unmatched: 6.

This clonotype was seen many times. This sequence joins TRBV6-2 or TRBV6-3 and TRBJ1-2; perhaps TRBD1 as D (6 bases). The CDR3 is 14 amino acids. Trimming took 6 bases from V and 3 from J, leaving 14 bases between them. Germline V gives CDR1 MNHEY, CDR2 SVGEGT. This CDR3 is CASSPGTTYYGYTF. DNA for the CDR3: TGTGCCAGCAGCCCCGGGACAACCTACTATGGCTACACCTTC.

This clonotype has at least ten counts. The chain joins TRBV6-1 to TRBJ1-4; TRBD1 aligns across 8 bases. The trim removed 5 bases at V and 11 bases at J, leaving 10 bases unmatched. CDR1 MNHNS and CDR2 SASEGT come from the germline V gene. The CDR3 extends over 14 amino acids. CDR3 amino acids: CASSTGQESSKLFF. DNA for the CDR3: TGTGCCAGCAGTACGGGACAGGAGTCTTCGAAACTGTTTTTT.

As for this clonotype: At one end the junction does not follow the germline gene, possibly because of a read error. The rearrangement uses TRBV18 and TRBJ2-7; D not certain. This CDR3 has 13 amino acids. Germline loops: CDR1 KGHSH, CDR2 LQKENI. The chain's CDR3 is CANSPSGTYEQYF. CDR3 sequence (DNA): TGTGCCAACTCACCGTCAGGTACCTACGAGCAGTACTTC.

This clonotype came up many times. The V gene is TRBV28, the J gene TRBJ1-2; 10 positions agree with TRBD1. This CDR3 contains 14 residues. Per germline, CDR1 MDHEN and CDR2 SYDVKM. V lost 7 bases to trimming and J lost 8 bases; unmatched junction nucleotides: 10. The CDR3 here is CASNKDRGRRGYTF. The CDR3 DNA reads TGTGCCAGCAATAAAGACAGGGGGCGGCGGGGCTACACCTTC.

This clonotype was seen at least ten times. The J gene is TRBJ2-7, the V gene TRBV5-1, with D perhaps assigned TRBD1 or TRBD2 (6 bases each). The V and J ends lost 2 bases and 7 bases respectively, with 16 bases between them. There are 14 residues in the CDR3. The germline CDR1 and CDR2 sequences are SGHRS and YFSETQ. Written as DNA, the CDR3 is TGCGCCAGCAGCTTCGAGACGAGAGGGGGGGAGCAGTACTTC. The encoded protein is CASSFETRGGEQYF.

J is TRBJ1-1 and V is TRBV11-2; the D is unclear. There are 12 residues in the CDR3. Germline lookup yields CDR1 SGHAT and CDR2 FQNNGV. V lost 2 bases to trimming and J lost 6 bases, with 7 bases between them. The CDR3 spells CASSLIHPEAFF. The CDR3 DNA sequence: TGTGCCAGCAGCTTAATCCACCCTGAAGCTTTCTTT.

This clonotype was seen ten or more times. V is TRBV28 and J is TRBJ1-2; weak D call: TRBD1 (5 bases). Germline V gene sequence: CDR1 MDHEN, CDR2 SYDVKM. There are 17 residues in the CDR3. With 3 bases removed from V and 0 bases from J, the gap between germline ends came to 17 bases. DNA for the CDR3: TGTGCCAGCAGTTTTCCGGGACTTTCTGAAGCTAACTATGGCTACACCTTC. It codes for CASSFPGLSEANYGYTF.

Many counts were recorded for this clonotype. J is TRBJ2-3 and V is TRBV20-1; tentative D call: TRBD2 (6 bases). The germline V and J ends were trimmed by 7 bases and 0 bases, with 11 bases remaining between them. Germline V gene sequence: CDR1 DFQATT, CDR2 SNEGSKA (reference sequence). This CDR3 region has 13 residues. DNA for the CDR3: TGCAGTGGGAGACTAGTAAGCACAGATACGCAGTATTTT. Translation: CSGRLVSTDTQYF.

This clonotype was found many times. CDR3: CASSYFGSGGTEAFF. The CDR3 DNA is TGTGCCAGCAGTTACTTCGGTAGTGGAGGCACTGAAGCTTTCTTT. V gene TRBV7-9 combines with J gene TRBJ1-1, with unresolved D. The germline V gene encodes CDR1 SEHNR and CDR2 FQNEAQ (reference sequence). Deletions cut 6 bases from V and 4 bases from J, with 18 bases between. The CDR3 sequence is 15 residues long.

This clonotype was seen many times. The chain carries TRBV19 and TRBJ2-2; a weak D match, TRBD1 (5 bases). From germline, CDR1 is LNHDA and CDR2 SQIVND (reference sequence). V lost 10 bases and J 0 bases, leaving 9 bases between the germline ends. This CDR3 spans 13 amino acids. The CDR3 DNA follows: TGTGCCACCACAGGAGCGAACACCGGGGAGCTGTTTTTT. It codes for CATTGANTGELFF.